The clone carrying this T cell receptor beta chain was observed a few times. This CDR3 has 13 residues. CDR1 and CDR2 from the germline V gene are MGHRA and YSYEKL. Trimming pared 5 bases from V and 6 bases from J, leaving 11 bases between. Reverse transcription used about 0.45 to 1 ug RNA and random hexamers. Amplification of TCR beta CDR3 was carried out by immunoSEQ multiplex PCR, which covered 54 Vbeta and 13 Jbeta segments. MiXCR, applied by TCRdb to the immunoSEQ multiplex PCR reads, yields one record per CDR3 protein. The table lists 180,000 or so distinct CDR3 sequences, approximately 94% of them singletons. This entry belongs to a study of CD8 T cells in Susac syndrome. CD8+ and CD4+ blood T cells underwent TCR beta sequencing. TEMRA cells were FACS-enriched, with CD8+ and CD4+ T cells isolated negatively.

Material: CD4+ T cells from PBMCs. The rearrangement links TRBV4-1 to TRBJ1-5, with a weak D call TRBD1 (6 bases). This clonotype was sampled from a human donor with multiple sclerosis. This CDR3 reads CASSEGVTQPQHF. CDR3 nucleotides: TGCGCCAGCAGCGAGGGGGTAACTCAGCCCCAGCATTTT.